The 29 T cell receptor beta chains reported below all come from one sample, sequenced in a study of T cell repertoires in ileal Crohn's disease. Specified time point: neoterminal ileum biopsy at postoperative endoscopy, about 6 months after surgery. The assay was immunoSEQ multiplex PCR, and TCRdb's table has in-frame clones only and misses some. The sample contains about 13,000 clones, 78% of which appear only once. The sequenced material came from ileal tissue. The receptors stem from an adult with Crohn's disease.

The CDR3 region has the DNA TGTGCCAGTAGTTTGCATCGGACTAGCGGCTACAATGAGCAGTTCTTC. It translates to CASSLHRTSGYNEQFF. The V gene is TRBV19, the J gene TRBJ2-1; 10 nucleotides align to TRBD2. After removal of 5 bases from V and 3 bases from J, the junction contained 7 bases not matched to a gene. This CDR3 has 16 residues. Germline CDR1 and CDR2: LNHDA and SQIVND (reference sequence).

This rearrangement joins TRBV5-1 to TRBJ2-1; TRBD2 aligns across 9 bases. The CDR3 has 19 amino acids. The germline V gene encodes CDR1 SGHRS and CDR2 YFSETQ. V gave up 4 bases and J gave up 0 bases; unmatched junction bases: 14. The CDR3 nucleotides read TGCGCCAGCAGCCCACGGACTAGCGCCGTCTCGAGCTCCTACAATGAGCAGTTCTTC. Its translation is CASSPRTSAVSSSYNEQFF.

The V call is TRBV6-6, the J call TRBJ2-6; no clear D. Trimming pared 2 bases from V and 8 bases from J, leaving 7 bases between. This CDR3 is 13 amino acids long. Germline V gene data show CDR1 as MNHNY and CDR2 as SVGAGI (reference sequence). The CDR3 loop reads CASSYETTNVLTF. In DNA, the CDR3 is TGTGCCAGCAGTTACGAGACAACCAACGTCCTGACTTTC.

This clone occurred a few times. The J gene is TRBJ1-6, the V gene TRBV11-2, with 9 nucleotides matching TRBD1. V dropped 6 bases and J dropped 9; count of bases not matched to a gene: 6. The CDR3 runs 14 residues. CDR1 and CDR2 (germline): SGHAT, FQNNGV. CDR3 DNA: TGTGCCAGCAGACGGGACAGGGTCAGTTCACCCCTCCACTTT. Residues: CASRRDRVSSPLHF. The full variable domain, in which reference TRBV11-2 and TRBJ1-6 provide the parts outside the CDR3, is EAGVAQSPRYKIIEKRQSVAFWCNPISGHATLYWYQQILGQGPKLLIQFQNNGVVDDSQLPKDRFSAERLKGVDSTLKIQPAKLEDSAVYLCASRRDRVSSPLHFGNGTRLTVT.

V usage is TRBV7-3 and J usage is TRBJ1-6, with D maybe TRBD1 (6 bases). The germline gives CDR1 SGHTA, CDR2 FQGTGA. Trimming took off 3 bases at V and 6 bases at J, with 9 bases between the two ends. The CDR3 covers 14 residues. CDR3 bases: TGTGCCAGCAGCTTGGACAGTTTTAATTCACCCCTCCACTTT. Translated: CASSLDSFNSPLHF.

The chain couples TRBV7-9 to TRBJ2-7, with 8 bases fitting TRBD2. The CDR3 sequence is 13 residues long. The germline V gene encodes CDR1 SEHNR and CDR2 FQNEAQ (reference sequence). V dropped 8 bases and J dropped 0; count of bases not matched to a gene: 3. This chain's CDR3 is CASGLAHSYEQYF. For the CDR3, the DNA is TGTGCCAGCGGACTAGCACACTCCTACGAGCAGTACTTC.

This clone was seen only once. This chain uses TRBV2 with TRBJ2-4; D is possibly TRBD1 (5 bases). Germline-derived CDR1 and CDR2 are SNHLY and FYNNEI. CDR3 length equals 14 residues. Deletions cut 3 bases from V and 3 bases from J, with 9 bases between. In nucleotides, the CDR3 is TGTGCCAGCAGTGAGGAGACAGTCAAAAACATTCAGTACTTC. Its translation: CASSEETVKNIQYF.

The rearrangement links TRBV29-1 to TRBJ1-5, with 7 positions matching TRBD1. Germline loops: CDR1 SQVTM, CDR2 ANQGSEA. This CDR3 region has 14 residues. The V gene end was trimmed by 6 bases and the J gene end by 4 bases; junction bases not matched to a gene: 9. The CDR3 protein is CSVPGTEKNQPQHF. As DNA, the CDR3 is TGCAGCGTCCCCGGGACAGAGAAAAATCAGCCCCAGCATTTT.

The chain links TRBV27 to TRBJ1-1; possibly TRBD1 for D (6 bases). CDR1 and CDR2 from the germline V gene are MNHEY and SMNVEV (reference sequence). The germline V and J ends were trimmed by 5 bases and 1 base, with 14 bases remaining between them. The length of the CDR3 is 15 residues. The CDR3 bases are TGTGCCAGCAGTCCTTCGGACAGCTCGAACACTGAAGCTTTCTTT. Amino acids: CASSPSDSSNTEAFF.

The V and J genes are TRBV14 and TRBJ2-1, with TRBD2 matching 7 bases. Trimming removed 1 base from V and 6 bases from J; junction bases left unmatched: 3. From germline, CDR1 is SGHDN and CDR2 FVKESK. This CDR3 contains 14 residues. As DNA, the CDR3 is TGTGCCAGCAGCCAAGTTGGCGGGAGCAATGAGCAGTTCTTC. Translated, it gives CASSQVGGSNEQFF.

The rearrangement uses TRBV14 and TRBJ2-2; 12 bases agree with TRBD2. The CDR3 has 19 residues. Looked up from germline, CDR1 is SGHDN and CDR2 is FVKESK. V lost 1 base and J lost 5; bases outside the gene matches: 11. CDR3 sequence (DNA): TGTGCCAGCAGCCAAGGGCTCGGACTAGCGGGAAAAGGGACCGGGGAGCTGTTTTTT. This sequence encodes CASSQGLGLAGKGTGELFF.

This clone is labeled as medium-sized. The chain carries TRBV9 and TRBJ2-1, with 9 bases lining up with TRBD2. Germline-derived CDR1 and CDR2 are SGDLS and YYNGEE. V gave up 7 bases and J gave up 15 bases; unmatched junction bases: 11. The CDR3 runs to 12 residues. CDR3 sequence reads: CASGPPGLAWFF. CDR3 DNA sequence: TGTGCCAGCGGCCCCCCGGGACTAGCATGGTTCTTC.

The chain uses TRBV11-3 and TRBJ2-6; 8 bases fit TRBD2. This CDR3 spans 17 amino acids. Trimming removed 5 bases from V and 0 bases from J; junction bases left unmatched: 6. CDR1 is SGHNT and CDR2 is YENEEA in the germline V gene. The CDR3 bases are TGTGCCAGCAGCCTCGGGGGGGCGACCTCTGGGGCCAACGTCCTGACTTTC. Amino acid sequence: CASSLGGATSGANVLTF.

This clone appeared a few times. The DNA for the CDR3 is TGCGCCAGCAGCTTGGAGGACTACAACAGGGGATCCTACGAGCAGTACTTC. Translating gives CASSLEDYNRGSYEQYF. The chain couples TRBV5-1 to TRBJ2-7, with D tentatively TRBD1 (7 bases). The CDR3 length is 17 residues. Germline CDR1 and CDR2: SGHRS and YFSETQ. Trimming shortened V by 0 bases and J by 1 base, and 17 bases separated the two germline ends.

The chain links TRBV5-5 to TRBJ1-1; D is undetermined. The CDR3 has 16 residues. Looked up from germline, CDR1 is SGHKS and CDR2 is YYEKEE (reference sequence). Trimming left V 2 bases short and J 0 bases short, with 14 bases between. The CDR3: CASSFDGRPMNTEAFF. CDR3 DNA sequence: TGTGCCAGCAGCTTTGATGGCAGGCCCATGAACACTGAAGCTTTCTTT.

CDR3 residues: CASKTGRGNEKLFF. Here the CDR3 DNA reads TGTGCCAGCAAAACGGGGCGGGGTAATGAAAAACTGTTTTTT. The V gene is TRBV2, the J gene TRBJ1-4; D might be TRBD1 (5 bases). Trimming pared 7 bases from V and 4 bases from J, leaving 13 bases between. Germline values: CDR1 SNHLY, CDR2 FYNNEI. The CDR3 is 14 residues long.

This chain uses TRBV2 with TRBJ1-2; 10 bases align to TRBD1. The germline V gene encodes CDR1 SNHLY and CDR2 FYNNEI. V lost 5 bases and J lost 5; bases outside the gene matches: 5. The CDR3 totals 14 residues. Written as DNA, the CDR3 is TGTGCCAGCAGTACCGGACAGGGGGGGTATGGCTACACCTTC. It codes for CASSTGQGGYGYTF.

The chain couples TRBV30 to TRBJ2-2, with D perhaps matching TRBD1 (6 bases). The V gene's germline CDR1 is GTSNPN and CDR2 SVGIG (reference sequence). The CDR3 extends over 13 amino acids. Trimming took 0 bases from V and 5 from J, leaving 7 bases between them. The chain's CDR3 is CAWSVTGTGELFF. In DNA, the CDR3 is TGTGCCTGGAGTGTAACAGGGACCGGGGAGCTGTTTTTT.

V and J are TRBV6-1 and TRBJ2-7, with D possibly matching TRBD1 (5 bases). The germline V and J ends were trimmed by 2 bases and 2 bases, with 13 bases remaining between them. Germline V lookup: CDR1 MNHNS, CDR2 SASEGT. This CDR3 is 15 amino acids long. This CDR3 is CASSEKGQIPYEQYF. CDR3 in DNA: TGTGCCAGCAGTGAAAAGGGGCAGATACCCTACGAGCAGTACTTC.

The chain recombines TRBV27 with TRBJ1-2, with 7 bases identical to TRBD1. J gave up 8 bases and V 6 bases, and 6 bases lay outside the gene matches. The CDR3 contains 12 residues. The germline V gene has CDR1 MNHEY and CDR2 SMNVEV (reference sequence). The CDR3 sequence: CASRTGPQGYTF. CDR3 nucleotides: TGTGCCAGCAGGACAGGGCCGCAGGGCTACACCTTC.

The rearrangement joins TRBV5-1 to TRBJ1-2, with D possibly being TRBD1 (6 bases). The CDR3 length is 15 residues. Trimming cost V 3 bases and J 8 bases, with 20 bases left between them. Germline assignment: CDR1 SGHRS and CDR2 YFSETQ. CDR3 sequence: CASSSGLTGKGGYTF. The CDR3 DNA is TGCGCCAGCAGCTCCGGACTTACAGGGAAAGGCGGCTACACCTTC.

This chain connects TRBV2 to TRBJ2-2; 8 nucleotides align to TRBD1. CDR1 and CDR2 from the germline V gene are SNHLY and FYNNEI. With 7 bases clipped from V and 4 bases from J, the junction kept 11 bases outside the gene matches. The CDR3 has 16 residues. The CDR3 DNA is TGTGCCAGCACCAAGGACAGGGCAGCGTTCACCGGGGAGCTGTTTTTT. Translation: CASTKDRAAFTGELFF. The whole variable domain, remainder taken from reference TRBV2 and TRBJ2-2, is EPEVTQTPSHQVTQMGQEVILRCVPISNHLYFYWYRQILGQKVEFLVSFYNNEISEKSEIFDDQFSVERPDGSNFTLKIRSTKLEDSAMYFCASTKDRAAFTGELFFGEGSRLTVL.

V gene TRBV6-1 combines with J gene TRBJ1-5; a weak D match, TRBD1 (5 bases). Trimming pared 7 bases from V and 3 bases from J, leaving 7 bases between. The CDR3 has 12 residues. Germline V CDR1 and CDR2: MNHNS, SASEGT. The DNA for the CDR3 is TGTGCCAGCACAGGGTACAATCAGCCCCAGCATTTT. Amino acid sequence: CASTGYNQPQHF.

The J gene is TRBJ1-5, the V gene TRBV4-1, with 10 positions matching TRBD1. This CDR3 spans 16 amino acids. V was clipped by 0 bases and J by 3 bases; unmatched bases: 2. The germline gives CDR1 MGHRA, CDR2 YSYEKL. The CDR3 DNA is TGCGCCAGCAGCCAAGAGGGACAGGGGAACAATCAGCCCCAGCATTTT. Translating gives CASSQEGQGNNQPQHF.

V is TRBV5-1 and J is TRBJ2-5; TRBD1 might be the D (5 bases). The ends were cut back, 0 bases at V and 4 bases at J, with 19 bases in the middle. CDR1 is SGHRS, CDR2 YFSETQ, per germline. The CDR3 is 17 amino acids. Here the CDR3 reads CASSLGPPGMIGETQYF. The DNA for the CDR3 is TGCGCCAGCAGCTTGGGGCCCCCAGGGATGATAGGAGAGACCCAGTACTTC.

The V and J genes are TRBV5-8 and TRBJ2-2; 11 nucleotides agree with TRBD2. The V and J ends lost 3 bases and 7 bases, in that order; junction bases with no gene match: 11. This CDR3 region has 17 residues. Germline CDR1 is SGHTS and CDR2 is YDEGEE. This CDR3 is CASSSQLAGAGGGELFF. In DNA form, the CDR3 reads TGTGCCAGCAGCTCACAACTAGCGGGAGCTGGTGGCGGGGAGCTGTTTTTT.

The V and J genes are TRBV5-4 and TRBJ2-3, with 12 nucleotides matching TRBD2. Germline V lookup: CDR1 SGHNT, CDR2 YYREEE (reference sequence). With V trimmed by 4 bases and J by 2 bases, 5 bases remained unmatched. This CDR3 has 16 amino acids. The CDR3 loop reads CASSRLAGDFTDTQYF. The CDR3, as DNA: TGTGCCAGCAGCAGACTAGCGGGGGACTTCACAGATACGCAGTATTTT.

Written as DNA, the CDR3 is TGTGCCAGCAGCTCTCCGGGACAGGGTGAAGCTTTCTTT. Its translation: CASSSPGQGEAFF. J is TRBJ1-1 and V is TRBV7-2; 9 positions agree with TRBD1. The J segment lost 7 bases and the V segment lost 4 bases, leaving 4 bases of the junction unmatched. The CDR3 runs 13 residues. Germline V gene lookup returns CDR1 SGHTA and CDR2 FQGNSA.

This clone has only one observation. The chain has TRBV9 and TRBJ1-1; TRBD1 matches at 9 bases. This CDR3 comprises 15 residues. Germline values: CDR1 SGDLS, CDR2 YYNGEE. V trimming: 2 bases; J trimming: 0 bases; junction bases outside the gene matches: 2. CDR3 protein: CASSVGTGLNTEAFF. The DNA for the CDR3 is TGTGCCAGCAGCGTGGGGACAGGGCTGAACACTGAAGCTTTCTTT.